These 29 T cell receptor beta chains originate from one sample sequenced in a study of PD-1 blockade in classical Hodgkin lymphoma. Clones were read by immunoSEQ multiplex PCR, and TCRdb kept only the in-frame ones, dropping some. Seen here are under 7,000 clones, about 72% observed once, and the top ten hold 37%. With no exception, relapse followed autologous stem cell transplantation in all patients, and brentuximab vedotin exposure varied. The source material was peripheral blood mononuclear cells (PBMCs), sampled at baseline. The receptors were gathered from a human donor with classical Hodgkin lymphoma.

V is TRBV7-6 and J is TRBJ2-1; possibly TRBD2 for D (6 bases). Germline CDR1 reads SGHVS; CDR2 reads FNYEAQ. V gave up 2 bases and J gave up 0 bases, with 17 bases separating them. This CDR3 comprises 18 residues. The CDR3 reads CASSLSGLRGSSYNEQFF. The DNA for the CDR3 is TGTGCCAGCAGCTTAAGCGGACTCCGGGGGAGCTCCTACAATGAGCAGTTCTTC.

The V and J genes are TRBV18 and TRBJ2-1; D is perhaps TRBD1 (6 bases). Between the trimmed V and J ends, which lost 3 bases and 0 bases, there was a span of 12 bases. The CDR3 sequence is 16 residues long. The germline V gene encodes CDR1 KGHSH and CDR2 LQKENI. CDR3 DNA sequence: TGTGCCAGCTCACCGGACAGCCCGAACTCCTACAATGAGCAGTTCTTC. Translation: CASSPDSPNSYNEQFF.

The gene calls are TRBV30 and TRBJ1-2, with D unclear. This CDR3 is built from 14 residues. V lost 3 bases and J 0 bases, leaving 11 bases between the germline ends. CDR1 and CDR2 (germline): GTSNPN, SVGIG (reference sequence). CDR3 sequence (DNA): TGTGCCTGGAGAAGACTACCGGCTAACTATGGCTACACCTTC. It specifies CAWRRLPANYGYTF.

The V gene is TRBV4-2, the J gene TRBJ2-1; D may be TRBD2 (6 bases). The length of the CDR3 is 15 residues. CDR1 LGHNA and CDR2 YNFKEQ come from the germline V gene. V lost 2 bases and J lost 9, with 17 bases in between. The DNA for the CDR3 is TGTGCCAGCAGCCAACGTAGGGACTCCGTAAGTGAGCAGTTCTTC. Protein product: CASSQRRDSVSEQFF.

Here the CDR3 reads CASSLSRVDTEAFF. CDR3 sequence (DNA): TGTGCCAGCTCGCTCTCCAGGGTGGACACTGAAGCTTTCTTT. The V call is TRBV18, the J call TRBJ1-1; perhaps TRBD1 as D (5 bases). The CDR3 consists of 14 residues. Looked up from germline, CDR1 is KGHSH and CDR2 is LQKENI. V lost 6 bases and J 3 bases, leaving 14 bases between the germline ends.

This sequence joins TRBV6-6 and TRBJ2-7; perhaps TRBD1 as D (5 bases). This CDR3 contains 13 residues. The V end was cut by 0 bases, the J end by 4 bases, with 7 bases between. Germline values: CDR1 MNHNY, CDR2 SVGAGI (reference sequence). The CDR3 region is CASSYSQGYEQYF. CDR3 nucleotide sequence: TGTGCCAGCAGTTACTCGCAGGGTTACGAGCAGTACTTC.

The rearrangement uses TRBV7-6 and TRBJ1-4; D is ambiguous. V was trimmed by 1 base and J by 1 base, leaving 13 bases between them. Germline V gene data show CDR1 as SGHVS and CDR2 as FNYEAQ. There are 17 residues in the CDR3. CDR3 protein: CASSLDLVGRTNEKLFF. The DNA for the CDR3 is TGTGCCAGCAGCTTAGATCTTGTTGGGAGAACTAATGAAAAACTGTTTTTT.

The chain couples TRBV29-1 to TRBJ1-5, with D uncertain. V lost 2 bases and J 0 bases, leaving 5 bases between the germline ends. The CDR3 runs 13 residues. The germline V gene encodes CDR1 SQVTM and CDR2 ANQGSEA. The CDR3 DNA follows: TGCAGCGTTGAAAGGTATAGCAATCAGCCCCAGCATTTT. Translating gives CSVERYSNQPQHF.

The chain couples TRBV6-1 to TRBJ1-4; perhaps TRBD1 as D (5 bases). The V gene's germline CDR1 is MNHNS and CDR2 SASEGT. The germline V and J ends were trimmed by 6 bases and 7 bases, with 18 bases remaining between them. There are 15 residues in the CDR3. The CDR3 DNA sequence: TGTGCCAGCAGGAAGAATCCCGGGGGGGGTGAAAAACTGTTTTTT. Its translation is CASRKNPGGGEKLFF.

This chain connects TRBV6-1 to TRBJ2-7, with a possible D match to TRBD1 (6 bases). Trimming took 3 bases from V and 2 from J, leaving 20 bases between them. CDR3 length: 17 amino acids. The V gene's germline CDR1 is MNHNS and CDR2 SASEGT. The CDR3 protein is CASSELTGQGFTYEQYF. DNA of the CDR3: TGTGCCAGCAGTGAGCTAACGGGGCAGGGGTTCACCTACGAGCAGTACTTC.

V usage is TRBV20-1 and J usage is TRBJ1-1; no definite D call. V was cut by 6 bases and J by 1 base, with 6 bases left in between. Germline assignment: CDR1 DFQATT and CDR2 SNEGSKA (reference sequence). The CDR3 spans 11 residues. The chain's CDR3 is CSADENTEAFF. The CDR3 DNA follows: TGCAGTGCAGATGAGAACACTGAAGCTTTCTTT.

The chain carries TRBV19 and TRBJ1-1, with D unresolved. V gave up 0 bases and J gave up 0 bases, with 2 bases separating them. CDR3 length equals 13 residues. Germline V gives CDR1 LNHDA, CDR2 SQIVND (reference sequence). CDR3 sequence: CASSIDLNTEAFF. As DNA, the CDR3 is TGTGCCAGTAGTATAGATTTGAACACTGAAGCTTTCTTT.

The V gene is TRBV30, the J gene TRBJ2-1; possible D gene TRBD2, 6 bases. Germline CDR1 is GTSNPN and CDR2 is SVGIG (reference sequence). The CDR3 runs to 14 residues. Trimming shortened V by 3 bases and J by 7 bases, and 16 bases separated the two germline ends. The chain's CDR3 is CAWSARESRNEQFF. CDR3 coding DNA: TGTGCCTGGAGCGCCCGGGAGAGTCGGAATGAGCAGTTCTTC.

The chain joins TRBV5-1 to TRBJ1-2, with 7 bases lining up with TRBD1. The CDR3 length is 14 residues. Per germline, CDR1 SGHRS and CDR2 YFSETQ. The V gene end was trimmed by 2 bases and the J gene end by 5 bases; junction bases not matched to a gene: 6. This chain's CDR3 is CASSLSPQGYGYTF. The CDR3 nucleotides read TGCGCCAGCAGCTTAAGCCCACAGGGGTATGGCTACACCTTC.

The J gene is TRBJ2-7, the V gene TRBV5-8; 11 bases are a match to TRBD1. The CDR3 has 14 amino acids. Looked up from germline, CDR1 is SGHTS and CDR2 is YDEGEE. J lost 5 bases, V lost 4 bases, and 5 bases had no gene match. The CDR3 region has the DNA TGTGCCAGCAGCCCGGACAGGGGGCTCCACGAGCAGTACTTC. Amino acid sequence: CASSPDRGLHEQYF.

This clone has just a few counts. The V gene is TRBV9, the J gene TRBJ2-1; 11 bases are a match to TRBD2. There are 16 residues in the CDR3. Germline-derived CDR1 and CDR2 are SGDLS and YYNGEE. The trim removed 5 bases at V and 5 bases at J, leaving 9 bases unmatched. The CDR3 DNA follows: TGTGCCAGCAGGGGAAGTGTAGCGGGAGGGAACAATGAGCAGTTCTTC. The encoded protein is CASRGSVAGGNNEQFF.

The J gene is TRBJ1-3, the V gene TRBV14; no clear D gene. The ends were cut back, 1 base at V and 0 bases at J, with 10 bases in the middle. The CDR3 runs 16 residues. Per germline, CDR1 SGHDN and CDR2 FVKESK. CDR3 coding DNA: TGTGCCAGCAGCCAAGTAACAACTCACTCTGGAAACACCATATATTTT. Translation gives CASSQVTTHSGNTIYF.

This clone showed up just a few times. The rearrangement joins TRBV4-1 to TRBJ2-1; 12 positions agree with TRBD2. The CDR3 has 15 amino acids. From germline, CDR1 is MGHRA and CDR2 YSYEKL. The ends lost 3 bases at V and 4 bases at J; junction bases unmatched: 1. Written as DNA, the CDR3 is TGCGCCAGCAGCCAGGGACTAGCGGGTTACAATGAGCAGTTCTTC. Protein: CASSQGLAGYNEQFF.

This clone was observed a single time. The V gene is TRBV7-3, the J gene TRBJ1-6; D is uncertain. The CDR3 sequence is 15 residues long. Trimming took 5 bases from V and 9 from J, leaving 17 bases between them. Germline CDR1 and CDR2: SGHTA and FQGTGA. The CDR3 bases are TGTGCCAGCAGCCCCAACCCCGGCCTTGGTTCACCCCTCCACTTT. Its translation is CASSPNPGLGSPLHF.

V is TRBV29-1 and J is TRBJ2-7, with D perhaps matching TRBD2 (6 bases). The germline CDR1 and CDR2 sequences are SQVTM and ANQGSEA. This CDR3 has 12 amino acids. With 4 bases removed from V and 7 bases from J, the gap between germline ends came to 14 bases. CDR3 nucleotides: TGCAGCGTTGCGTTCGGGAGTCAGGAGCAGTACTTC. Its protein product is CSVAFGSQEQYF.

Concerning this clone itself: This same CDR3 is encoded by further DNA sequences in the sample. This rearrangement joins TRBV5-1 to TRBJ2-5, with D unresolved. V was cut by 2 bases and J by 2 bases, with 1 base left in between. Germline values: CDR1 SGHRS, CDR2 YFSETQ. The CDR3 is 11 amino acids. The CDR3 sequence: CASSLQETQYF. CDR3 bases: TGCGCCAGCAGCTTACAAGAGACCCAGTACTTC.

The chain combines TRBV28 with TRBJ2-1, with D hard to call. Germline CDR1 MDHEN, CDR2 SYDVKM. The V and J ends lost 6 bases and 4 bases respectively, with 4 bases between them. The CDR3 has 11 amino acids. The CDR3 nucleotides read TGTGCCAGCAGCCCGTACAATGAGCAGTTCTTC. It encodes CASSPYNEQFF.

This clone was observed once. This sequence joins TRBV27 and TRBJ2-7; D is possibly TRBD1 (5 bases). Germline CDR1 MNHEY, CDR2 SMNVEV (reference sequence). CDR3 length: 13 residues. V lost 6 bases, J lost 1 base, and 10 bases lay in between. CDR3 in DNA: TGTGCCAGCAGGGGGCGCTCTTCCTACGAGCAGTACTTC. Translation: CASRGRSSYEQYF.

V and J are TRBV18 and TRBJ2-3, with D possibly called TRBD1 or TRBD2 (5 bases each). Germline V gene data show CDR1 as KGHSH and CDR2 as LQKENI. V lost 6 bases and J 2 bases, leaving 15 bases between the germline ends. The CDR3 is 15 amino acids. The CDR3 reads CASSFGDLITDTQYF. The DNA of the CDR3 is TGTGCCAGCTCCTTTGGGGACCTAATCACAGATACGCAGTATTTT.

The V and J genes are TRBV7-8 and TRBJ2-7; TRBD1 is a possible D gene (5 bases). V was shortened by 5 bases and J by 5 bases, with 13 bases between the two germline ends. CDR1 and CDR2 from the germline V gene are SGHVS and FQNEAQ. The CDR3 sequence is 13 residues long. CDR3 residues: CASSQFQGDEQYF. The CDR3 DNA is TGTGCCAGCAGCCAATTTCAGGGTGACGAGCAGTACTTC.

The DNA of the CDR3 is TGTGCCGTATTTTACAGGGCAGTCGGCACTGAAGCTTTCTTT. Protein product: CAVFYRAVGTEAFF. The chain is built from TRBV7-6 and TRBJ1-1; possibly TRBD1 for D (6 bases). The CDR3 is 14 amino acids. CDR1 SGHVS and CDR2 FNYEAQ come from the germline V gene. V shed 11 bases and J shed 4 bases, with 20 bases lying between them.

This chain connects TRBV5-8 to TRBJ1-4; 7 positions match TRBD1. Germline CDR1 SGHTS, CDR2 YDEGEE. CDR3 length equals 15 residues. V was pared by 4 bases and J by 8 bases, with 11 bases of the junction left unmatched. The CDR3 DNA reads TGTGCCAGCAGCCTCGGGACAGCGAGAGAGGAAAAACTGTTTTTT. Residues: CASSLGTAREEKLFF.

This clone occurred a few times. The chain is built from TRBV6-1 and TRBJ1-5; TRBD1 matches at 7 bases. V was pared by 1 base and J by 1 base, with 10 bases of the junction left unmatched. The germline gives CDR1 MNHNS, CDR2 SASEGT. This CDR3 region has 18 residues. The CDR3 DNA follows: TGTGCCAGCAGTGAAGATACTCCCGGGACAGTAAGCAATCAGCCCCAGCATTTT. Its translation: CASSEDTPGTVSNQPQHF.

V and J are TRBV2 and TRBJ2-1, with TRBD1 as a possible D gene (6 bases). V shed 6 bases and J shed 7 bases, with 13 bases lying between them. Germline V gene data show CDR1 as SNHLY and CDR2 as FYNNEI. The CDR3 consists of 13 residues. This CDR3 is CASSEGDWNEQFF. For the CDR3, the DNA is TGTGCCAGCAGCGAGGGGGATTGGAATGAGCAGTTCTTC.